The 27 T cell receptor beta chains reported below all come from one sample, sequenced in a study of CD8 T cells in Susac syndrome. Random hexamers were used to reverse transcribe an amount of roughly 0.45 to 1 ug RNA. TCRdb ran MiXCR on the immunoSEQ multiplex PCR reads and lists one entry per CDR3 protein. The profile shows hundreds of thousands of distinct CDR3 sequences, more than 75% of them singletons. Sequences were obtained from CD8+ T cells from PBMCs. These TCRs come from a human donor with multiple sclerosis.

As regards this clonotype: One end of the junction does not line up with germline, which may come from a read error. The CDR3 DNA sequence: TGTGCCAGTAGGGCCGGATCCTCCTACGAGCAGTACTTC. Encoded protein: CASRAGSSYEQYF. V is TRBV5-1 and J is TRBJ2-7; D unclear. Germline V CDR1 and CDR2: SGHRS, YFSETQ. The CDR3 has 13 amino acids.

CDR3 residues: CASSSADREHEQYF. The CDR3, as DNA: TGTGCCAGCAGTTCAGCGGACAGGGAACACGAGCAGTACTTC. The chain employs TRBV5-6 and TRBJ2-7; TRBD1 matches 8 bases. From germline, CDR1 is SGHDT and CDR2 YYEEEE. The CDR3 length is 14 residues. Unmatched junction bases numbered 9, after V lost 5 bases and J lost 5 bases.

The chain is built from TRBV6-1 and TRBJ2-2; no reliable D call. The CDR3 runs to 17 residues. Germline loops: CDR1 MNHNS, CDR2 SASEGT. Trimming took off 6 bases at V and 1 base at J, with 18 bases between the two ends. The CDR3 sequence: CASSSYRSFENTGELFF. The DNA for the CDR3 is TGTGCCAGCAGCTCGTATAGATCTTTTGAGAACACCGGGGAGCTGTTTTTT.

V usage is TRBV11-2 and J usage is TRBJ2-1, with D perhaps TRBD1 (5 bases). V lost 2 bases to trimming and J lost 6 bases, with 11 bases between them. Germline CDR1 SGHAT, CDR2 FQNNGV. The CDR3 totals 14 residues. The CDR3 region has the DNA TGTGCCAGCAGCTTAATGGACAACGGCAATGAGCAGTTCTTC. This encodes CASSLMDNGNEQFF.

Turning to this clonotype: One end of the junction is discordant with germline, which a read error may explain. This chain joins TRBV12-3 or TRBV12-4 and TRBJ2-3, with 12 bases identical to TRBD2. The CDR3 extends over 17 amino acids. The CDR3 loop is CASSLAGGPGSTDTQYF. The DNA of the CDR3 is TGTGCCAGCAGTCTAGCGGGAGGGCCCGGAAGCACAGATACGCAGTATTTT.

J is TRBJ2-3 and V is TRBV7-8; the D is unclear. From germline, CDR1 is SGHVS and CDR2 FQNEAQ. The CDR3 contains 14 residues. The V end lost 4 bases, the J end lost 0 bases, and 8 bases lay between the germline ends. CDR3 sequence reads: CASSWAGSTDTQYF. The CDR3, as DNA: TGTGCCAGCAGCTGGGCTGGGAGCACAGATACGCAGTATTTT.

The chain joins TRBV24-1 to TRBJ2-1; a weak D match, TRBD1 (7 bases). The ends were cut back, 0 bases at V and 12 bases at J, with 11 bases in the middle. Germline assignment: CDR1 KGHDR and CDR2 SFDVKD. The CDR3 is 13 amino acids. The CDR3 bases are TGTGCCACCAGTGATTTGCAGGGGGACTGGCAGTTCTTC. Translated, it gives CATSDLQGDWQFF.

The chain recombines TRBV12-3 or TRBV12-4 with TRBJ1-2, with 9 positions matching TRBD1. This CDR3 has 14 amino acids. V lost 6 bases, J lost 6 bases, and 8 bases stayed unmatched. This chain's CDR3 is CASRLTGGADGYTF. Written as DNA, the CDR3 is TGTGCCAGCAGACTAACAGGGGGCGCGGATGGCTACACCTTC.

The V call is TRBV27, the J call TRBJ2-7; no firm D call. Trimming pared 4 bases from V and 3 bases from J, leaving 7 bases between. Germline CDR1 reads MNHEY; CDR2 reads SMNVEV (reference sequence). The CDR3 is 12 residues long. The CDR3 spells CASSSLNYEQYF. Here the CDR3 DNA reads TGTGCCAGCAGTTCGTTGAACTACGAGCAGTACTTC.

V gene TRBV14 combines with J gene TRBJ1-2; weak D call: TRBD1 (6 bases). The CDR3 consists of 17 residues. CDR1 and CDR2 (germline): SGHDN, FVKESK. V lost 0 bases to trimming and J lost 5 bases, with 19 bases between them. This CDR3 reads CASSQEGAGSLIYGYTF. In DNA, the CDR3 is TGTGCCAGCAGCCAAGAGGGGGCGGGCAGCTTGATATATGGCTACACCTTC.

This chain links TRBV5-6 with TRBJ2-1; TRBD1 might be the D (5 bases). The ends were cut back, 4 bases at V and 2 bases at J, with 10 bases in the middle. Germline CDR1 is SGHDT and CDR2 is YYEEEE. This CDR3 is built from 14 residues. CDR3: CASSIGETYNEQFF. In nucleotides, the CDR3 is TGTGCCAGCAGCATAGGGGAAACCTACAATGAGCAGTTCTTC.

The rearrangement links TRBV6-5 to TRBJ1-1, with TRBD1 matching 7 bases. Trimming removed 3 bases from V and 1 base from J; junction bases left unmatched: 8. The CDR3 contains 16 residues. Germline lookup yields CDR1 MNHEY and CDR2 SVGAGI. This CDR3 reads CASSYYLGGGNTEAFF. For the CDR3, the DNA is TGTGCCAGCAGTTATTACTTAGGGGGCGGGAACACTGAAGCTTTCTTT.

This sequence joins TRBV19 and TRBJ2-6; 10 bases are a match to TRBD1. V trimming: 5 bases; J trimming: 3 bases; junction bases outside the gene matches: 16. Germline V gives CDR1 LNHDA, CDR2 SQIVND (reference sequence). The CDR3 is made up of 20 amino acids. The DNA of the CDR3 is TGTGCCAGTAGTGTGCGGCCACCGGGACAGGGGCCGAGTGGGGCCAACGTCCTGACTTTC. Its protein product is CASSVRPPGQGPSGANVLTF. Full variable domain (remainder filled in from reference TRBV19 and TRBJ2-6): DGGITQSPKYLFRKEGQNVTLSCEQNLNHDAMYWYRQDPGQGLRLIYYSQIVNDFQKGDIAEGYSVSREKKESFPLTVTSAQKNPTAFYLCASSVRPPGQGPSGANVLTFGAGSRLTVL.

This rearrangement joins TRBV20-1 to TRBJ2-5; D uncertain. Germline V lookup: CDR1 DFQATT, CDR2 SNEGSKA (reference sequence). Trimming stripped 1 base from V and 4 bases from J, with 10 bases between. The CDR3 totals 13 residues. The CDR3 reads CSARGTGRETQYF. DNA for the CDR3: TGCAGTGCTAGAGGCACGGGTCGAGAGACCCAGTACTTC.

This clonotype was counted only a few times. The rearrangement links TRBV6-4 to TRBJ2-2; 13 positions match TRBD2. The trim removed 4 bases at V and 5 bases at J, leaving 1 base unmatched. This CDR3 contains 15 residues. Germline values: CDR1 MRHNA, CDR2 SNTAGT. CDR3 coding DNA: TGTGCCAGCAGTGGACTAGCGGGAGGTACCGGGGAGCTGTTTTTT. Its translation is CASSGLAGGTGELFF.

The genes are TRBV5-1 and TRBJ2-4, with 12 bases lining up with TRBD1. V trimming: 0 bases; J trimming: 4 bases; junction bases outside the gene matches: 11. The CDR3 is 19 residues long. Germline V gene sequence: CDR1 SGHRS, CDR2 YFSETQ. The CDR3 DNA sequence: TGCGCCAGCAGCTTGGTTGGGACAGGGGGCGCTCCCTATAAAAACATTCAGTACTTC. Residues: CASSLVGTGGAPYKNIQYF.

The genes are TRBV16 and TRBJ1-1; D might be TRBD1 (5 bases). V lost 4 bases to trimming and J lost 1 base, with 10 bases between them. This CDR3 has 14 residues. Germline CDR1 KGHSY, CDR2 FQNENV. The CDR3 DNA is TGTGCCAGCAGCCCACAGGTGTCGAACACTGAAGCTTTCTTT. This encodes CASSPQVSNTEAFF.

The chain couples TRBV27 to TRBJ1-5; TRBD1 matches at 9 bases. The CDR3 covers 15 residues. With V trimmed by 2 bases and J by 4 bases, 3 bases remained unmatched. Germline lookup yields CDR1 MNHEY and CDR2 SMNVEV (reference sequence). The CDR3 DNA sequence: TGTGCCAGCAGTTTAAATGGACAGGGGAATCAGCCCCAGCATTTT. Protein sequence: CASSLNGQGNQPQHF.

This chain links TRBV6-5 with TRBJ1-2; D may be TRBD1 (6 bases). Germline V gene lookup returns CDR1 MNHEY and CDR2 SVGAGI. V lost 0 bases and J 0 bases, leaving 8 bases between the germline ends. The CDR3 runs to 15 residues. This chain's CDR3 is CASSYSNRANYGYTF. The CDR3 nucleotides are TGTGCCAGCAGTTACTCGAACAGGGCTAACTATGGCTACACCTTC.

The V and J genes are TRBV9 and TRBJ1-2, with 7 bases fitting TRBD1. The CDR3 is 17 residues long. CDR1 is SGDLS, CDR2 YYNGEE, per germline. Trimming at V came to 3 bases and at J to 0 bases, leaving 11 bases not matched to a gene. The CDR3 bases are TGTGCCAGCAGCGCGACTCACGGGGGACAGCCTAACTATGGCTACACCTTC. It specifies CASSATHGGQPNYGYTF.

For the CDR3, the DNA is TGTGCCAGCAACTACCGGGACAGGTACCAAGAGACCCAGTACTTC. This encodes CASNYRDRYQETQYF. This chain links TRBV6-1 with TRBJ2-5; 8 nucleotides align to TRBD1. V lost 7 bases and J lost 0; bases outside the gene matches: 7. Germline assignment: CDR1 MNHNS and CDR2 SASEGT. This CDR3 region has 15 residues.

The rearrangement links TRBV27 to TRBJ1-1; D possibly corresponds to TRBD1 (6 bases). The CDR3 covers 13 residues. Germline V lookup: CDR1 MNHEY, CDR2 SMNVEV (reference sequence). Trimming took 8 bases from V and 6 from J, leaving 16 bases between them. CDR3 coding DNA: TGTGCCAGCTCGACCTACAGGGACCCTGAAGCTTTCTTT. Its protein is CASSTYRDPEAFF.

The chain employs TRBV9 and TRBJ2-5; 11 bases line up with TRBD1. Trimming at V came to 2 bases and at J to 5 bases, leaving 11 bases not matched to a gene. From germline, CDR1 is SGDLS and CDR2 YYNGEE. This CDR3 has 17 amino acids. This chain's CDR3 is CASSVSDRGRVGETQYF. CDR3 sequence (DNA): TGTGCCAGCAGCGTCTCGGACAGGGGGCGCGTGGGGGAGACCCAGTACTTC. The whole variable domain, filled in from reference TRBV9 and TRBJ2-5, reads DSGVTQTPKHLITATGQRVTLRCSPRSGDLSVYWYQQSLDQGLQFLIQYYNGEERAKGNILERFSAQQFPDLHSELNLSSLELGDSALYFCASSVSDRGRVGETQYFGPGTRLLVL.

This chain connects TRBV6-5 to TRBJ2-3, with D possibly being TRBD1 (5 bases). The V and J ends lost 2 bases and 8 bases respectively, with 14 bases between them. This CDR3 spans 14 amino acids. Germline loops: CDR1 MNHEY, CDR2 SVGAGI. CDR3 nucleotide sequence: TGTGCCAGCAGTTACGGGGCCCCTGGGGCTACGCAGTATTTT. This translates into CASSYGAPGATQYF.

The chain recombines TRBV21-1 with TRBJ1-3; TRBD1, the D gene given by the table, was not confirmed from the DNA. TRBV21-1 is reported as a pseudogene. The CDR3 loop spans 16 amino acids. CDR3 sequence reads: CASSKAPQAPENTIYF. The CDR3 bases are TGTGCCAGCAGCAAAGCTCCGCAGGCGCCTGAAAACACCATATATTTT.

The chain carries TRBV6-1 and TRBJ1-2, with TRBD1 matching over 7 bases. There are 13 residues in the CDR3. The V and J ends lost 10 bases and 8 bases, in that order; junction bases with no gene match: 13. Germline CDR1 and CDR2: MNHNS and SASEGT. The CDR3: CATEGASARGYTF. The CDR3 DNA is TGTGCCACCGAGGGGGCCTCCGCTAGAGGCTACACCTTC.

The chain employs TRBV5-1 and TRBJ2-2; TRBD2 matches 11 bases. Germline values: CDR1 SGHRS, CDR2 YFSETQ. The trim removed 1 base at V and 3 bases at J, leaving 5 bases unmatched. This CDR3 region has 17 residues. CDR3 loop: CASSLTSGRVYTGELFF. The CDR3 nucleotides read TGCGCCAGCAGCTTGACTAGCGGGAGAGTATACACCGGGGAGCTGTTTTTT.